The 3 T cell receptor beta chains in this list originate from one sample, sequenced in a study of T-cell memory formation after mild COVID-19. TCRdb reprocessed the 5' RACE reads via MiXCR and lists one record per CDR3 protein. The sample records 120,000 to 150,000 distinct CDR3 sequences, over 15% being singletons. Sequencing input: PBMCs or a T cell subset sorted from them (not recorded which). Receptor source: an adult woman who had mild COVID-19 (a few samples of this study predate the infection). Cell type and time point are not known.

This clonotype has a handful of counts. This chain links TRBV5-6 with TRBJ2-3; D uncertain. The CDR3 is made up of 14 amino acids. Germline V gene lookup returns CDR1 SGHDT and CDR2 YYEEEE. V was cut by 5 bases and J by 4 bases, with 14 bases left in between. CDR3 in DNA: TGTGCCAGCAGTCCGGGCCGAAACGCAGATACGCAGTATTTT. It specifies CASSPGRNADTQYF.

This clonotype was detected only a few times. In nucleotides, the CDR3 is TGTGCCAGCGTTGGGGACACAGACTACGAGCAGTACTTC. This gives the protein CASVGDTDYEQYF. The chain carries TRBV25-1 and TRBJ2-7; a possible D gene is TRBD1 (6 bases). Germline CDR1 MGHDK, CDR2 SYGVNS. V was cut by 8 bases and J by 3 bases, with 14 bases left in between. The CDR3 runs 13 residues.

This clonotype was observed a few times. V gene TRBV15 combines with J gene TRBJ2-2; the D is unclear. The germline V gene encodes CDR1 LNHNV and CDR2 YYDKDF (reference sequence). The CDR3 covers 13 residues. V was clipped by 4 bases and J by 7 bases, with 10 bases between them. The CDR3 region has the DNA TGTGCCACCAGCAATCAGATCCACGGGGAGCTGTTTTTT. Its translation is CATSNQIHGELFF.